The 2 T cell receptor beta chains presented below share a single source sample, sequenced in a study of cytotoxic CD8 clonotypes in ibrutinib-treated CLL. Sequencing used immunoSEQ multiplex PCR; TCRdb keeps in-frame clones, though not all of them. The sample contains 75,000 to 80,000 clones, less than 85% of which appear only once. The source material was PBMCs, sampled after 24 months of ibrutinib treatment. The receptors originated from a human donor with chronic lymphocytic leukemia.

The J gene is TRBJ2-2, the V gene TRBV5-1, with D possibly being TRBD2 (6 bases). V was shortened by 4 bases and J by 3 bases, with 13 bases between the two germline ends. The CDR3 spans 15 residues. Germline assignment: CDR1 SGHRS and CDR2 YFSETQ. This CDR3 is CASSPSPGDTGELFF. For the CDR3, the DNA is TGCGCCAGCAGCCCATCACCGGGGGACACCGGGGAGCTGTTTTTT.

The rearrangement links TRBV5-8 to TRBJ2-3; no reliable D call. The CDR3 has 14 amino acids. With 1 base removed from V and 8 bases from J, the gap between germline ends came to 14 bases. The germline V gene encodes CDR1 SGHTS and CDR2 YDEGEE. CDR3 loop: CASSLRSIGSTQYF. The CDR3 DNA reads TGTGCCAGCAGCTTGAGGTCCATAGGTAGTACGCAGTATTTT.